The text below deals with one TCR beta chain. RNA transcripts gave rise to amplified TCR beta CDR3 regions. The HTBI primer set was used in a first-round RT-PCR of the TCR CDR3. One entry per CDR3 protein results from TCRdb running MiXCR on the multiplex PCR reads. Of around 190,000 distinct CDR3 sequences in the sample, around 17% are singletons; the top ten hold about half. Stability of Graves' hyperthyroidism was defined as absent ophthalmopathy progression within 18 months. This sample is part of a study of T cells in Graves' hyperthyroidism and ophthalmopathy. Study information: Before treatment of any kind, peripheral blood was taken at initial diagnosis.

Trimming cost V 0 bases and J 7 bases, with 8 bases left between them. CDR3 length equals 13 residues. CDR1 is SGDLS and CDR2 is YYNGEE in the germline V gene. The chain employs TRBV9 and TRBJ2-1; D unresolved. This sequence originates from a woman aged 45-59 years with Graves' hyperthyroidism. Specimen: blood. CDR3 DNA: TGTGCCAGCAGCGTAGGACTTTTAAATGAGCAGTTCTTC. Translated, it gives CASSVGLLNEQFF.